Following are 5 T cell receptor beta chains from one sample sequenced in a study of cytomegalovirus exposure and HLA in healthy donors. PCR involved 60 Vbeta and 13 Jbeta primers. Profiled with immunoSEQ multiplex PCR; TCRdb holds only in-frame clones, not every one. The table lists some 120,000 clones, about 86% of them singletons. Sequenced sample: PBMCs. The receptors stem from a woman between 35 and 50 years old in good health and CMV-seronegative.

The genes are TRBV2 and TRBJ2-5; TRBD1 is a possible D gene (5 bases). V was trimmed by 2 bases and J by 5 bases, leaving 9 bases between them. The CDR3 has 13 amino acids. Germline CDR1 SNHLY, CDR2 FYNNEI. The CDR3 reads CASSERGWETQYF. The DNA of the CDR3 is TGTGCCAGCAGTGAAAGGGGCTGGGAGACCCAGTACTTC.

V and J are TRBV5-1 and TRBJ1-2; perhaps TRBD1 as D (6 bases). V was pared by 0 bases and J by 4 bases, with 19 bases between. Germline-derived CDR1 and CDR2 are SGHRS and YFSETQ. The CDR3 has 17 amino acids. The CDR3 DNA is TGCGCCAGCAGCTTGGGAAGAGGGGGTCCTACGGTCTATGGCTACACCTTC. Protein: CASSLGRGGPTVYGYTF.

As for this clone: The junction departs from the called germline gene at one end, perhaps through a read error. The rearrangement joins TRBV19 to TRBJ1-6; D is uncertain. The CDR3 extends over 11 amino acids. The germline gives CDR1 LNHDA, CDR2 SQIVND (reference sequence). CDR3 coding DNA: TGTGCCAGCAGTCCCCCCTCAGCGGGCCTTTGG. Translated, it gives CASSPPSAGLW. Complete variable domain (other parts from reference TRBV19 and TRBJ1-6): DGGITQSPKYLFRKEGQNVTLSCEQNLNHDAMYWYRQDPGQGLRLIYYSQIVNDFQKGDIAEGYSVSREKKESFPLTVTSAQKNPTAFYLCASSPPSAGLWGNGTRLTVT.

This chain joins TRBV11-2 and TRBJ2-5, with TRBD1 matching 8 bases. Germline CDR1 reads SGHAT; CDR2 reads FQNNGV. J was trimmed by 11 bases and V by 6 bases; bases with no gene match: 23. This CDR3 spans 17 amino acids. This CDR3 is CASRLTRGGPGGRVQYF. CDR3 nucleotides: TGTGCCAGCAGACTGACGCGAGGGGGTCCAGGGGGCAGGGTTCAGTACTTC.

Here the CDR3 DNA reads TGTGCCATCAGTCAAGGCAGGGTCCGGTGGTACAATGAGCAGTTCTTC. Translating it yields CAISQGRVRWYNEQFF. The chain recombines TRBV10-3 with TRBJ2-1, with TRBD1 as a possible D gene (5 bases). From germline, CDR1 is ENHRY and CDR2 SYGVKD. Trimming shortened V by 5 bases and J by 4 bases, and 18 bases separated the two germline ends. The CDR3 totals 16 residues.